These T cell receptor beta chains were read from a single sample in a study of cytomegalovirus exposure and HLA in healthy donors. TCRdb's copy holds only in-frame clones and misses some; the assay was immunoSEQ multiplex PCR. Of 100,000 to 150,000 clones detected, about 71% appear once; the ten largest clones hold roughly 3%. The specimen was PBMCs. All receptors come from a woman between 45 and 60 years old in good health and CMV-seronegative. The CDR3 runs from the conserved cysteine through the conserved F or W. Fields, in order: clone size, V gene, D gene, J gene, CDR3 DNA, CDR3 protein. The D gene is left open where the match is weak. Size tells how often a clone was seen (once, few, many) or the class of an expanded clone, and some rows leave it out.

>-|TRBV29-1|TRBD1|TRBJ2-1
TGCAGCGTTCTAACAGGGGAGTACAATGAGCAGTTCTTC
CSVLTGEYNEQFF
>-|TRBV7-2|TRBD1|TRBJ1-4
TGTGCCAGCAGCTTAGGGACAGGGAATGAAAAACTGTTTTTT
CASSLGTGNEKLFF
>few|TRBV10-3|TRBD2|TRBJ2-1
TGTGCCATCAGTGCCGGGACTAGCAATGAGCAGTTCTTC
CAISAGTSNEQFF
>-|TRBV19|-|TRBJ2-3
TGTGCCATCTCCCGGGCTAGCGTGGCAGATACGCAGTATTTT
CAISRASVADTQYF
>once|TRBV15|-|TRBJ2-1
TGTGCCACCAGCATGCCCTCACAGGTTTATGAGCAGTTCTTC
CATSMPSQVYEQFF
>-|TRBV20-1|-|TRBJ2-1
TGCAGTGCGCCAGAGGCCCAGTTCTTC
CSAPEAQFF
>-|TRBV9|TRBD2|TRBJ2-5
TGTGCCAGCAGCGTAGATGCGATCGGGGGGGGAGAGACCCAGTACTTC
CASSVDAIGGGETQYF
>-|TRBV9|-|TRBJ1-3
TGTGCCAGCAGCGCCGGAGTTTGGGCGGGGGCACCTGGAAACACCATATATTTT
CASSAGVWAGAPGNTIYF
>-|TRBV19|-|TRBJ2-1
TGTGCCAGTAACTCACTCAATGAGCAGTTCTTC
CASNSLNEQFF
>few|TRBV7-9|-|TRBJ2-7
TGTTCCAGCAGCTCAAAGCGGGAGCAGTACTTC
CSSSSKREQYF
>few|TRBV6-6|TRBD1|TRBJ2-7
TGTGCCAGCAGTGCAGGACAGGGTGACGAGCAGTACTTC
CASSAGQGDEQYF
>-|TRBV4-2|-|TRBJ2-7
TGTGCCAGCAGCCAAGATAGTACCCTCCCCGAGCAGTACTTC
CASSQDSTLPEQYF
>-|TRBV27|TRBD2|TRBJ2-7
TGTGCCAGCAGTTTGTCTAGCGGGGTAGCCTACGAGCAGTACTTC
CASSLSSGVAYEQYF
>-|TRBV6-4|TRBD2|TRBJ2-3
TGTGCCAGCAGTTCGACTAGCGGGAGCACAGATACGCAGTATTTT
CASSSTSGSTDTQYF
>-|TRBV15|TRBD1|TRBJ1-4
TGTGCCACCAGCGCCGGGACAGGGGAAGAAAAACTGTTTTTT
CATSAGTGEEKLFF
>-|TRBV4-1|TRBD1|TRBJ2-7
TGCGCCAGCAGCCAAACCCCGGGACAGGCTGCGCAGTACTTC
CASSQTPGQAAQYF
>-|TRBV6-6|-|TRBJ2-5
TGTGCCAGCAGTTACGGGTACGAAGCGGAGACCCAGTACTTC
CASSYGYEAETQYF
>-|TRBV7-3|-|TRBJ2-5
TGTGCCAGCAGCTTAAATGGGGGGAACCAAGAGACCCAGTACTTC
CASSLNGGNQETQYF
>-|TRBV29-1|TRBD2|TRBJ2-3
TGCAGCGTTGAAGACGGGGGGGGCACAGATACGCAGTATTTT
CSVEDGGGTDTQYF
>few|TRBV6-5|TRBD2|TRBJ2-7
TGTGCCAGCAGTTACGGAATAGCGGGAGTGGGAGAGCAGTACTTC
CASSYGIAGVGEQYF
>few|TRBV5-5|-|TRBJ2-2
TGTGCCAGCAGCTGGGGGCCGGGTGTACAGAACACCGGGGAGCTGTTTTTT
CASSWGPGVQNTGELFF
>once|TRBV5-1|-|TRBJ1-2
TGCGCCAGCTCAGGGGTAGATTACTATGGCTACACCTTC
CASSGVDYYGYTF
>-|TRBV7-2|TRBD2|TRBJ2-7
TGTGCCAGCAGCCGTAGCGGGTTCTTCTCCTACGAGCAGTACTTC
CASSRSGFFSYEQYF
>-|TRBV6-5|TRBD1|TRBJ1-6
TGTGCCAGCAGTCCCTCCAGGGGGCGAGGGTCACCCCTCCACTTT
CASSPSRGRGSPLHF
>few|TRBV7-3|-|TRBJ2-1
TGTGCCAGCAGCTTGGGAGCCCAGCAGTTCTTC
CASSLGAQQFF
>-|TRBV6-6|-|TRBJ1-2
TGTGCCAGCAGTCCGGGGGGGTATGAAGGCTACACCTTC
CASSPGGYEGYTF
>-|TRBV7-2|-|TRBJ1-1
TGTGCCAGCAGCACTCAGCGGACAGTTGGCGAAGCTTTCTTT
CASSTQRTVGEAFF
>-|TRBV25-1|TRBD2|TRBJ2-2
TGTGCCAGCAGTGCAGGGAGGGACACCGGGGAGCTGTTTTTT
CASSAGRDTGELFF
>-|TRBV25-1|-|TRBJ2-4
TGTGCCAGCAGTGAAGGGACACTAGCCAAAAACATTCAGTACTTC
CASSEGTLAKNIQYF
>few|TRBV7-3|-|TRBJ1-1
TGTGCCAGCAGCCGAGCCGAAAACACTGAAGCTTTCTTT
CASSRAENTEAFF
>few|TRBV4-2|-|TRBJ2-7
TGTGCCAGCAGCCAAGATCGGTACGAGCAGTACTTC
CASSQDRYEQYF
>-|TRBV7-2|TRBD2|TRBJ2-5
TGTGCCAGCAGCACCGCCCCCTGGCGCGGGAGGGGGGTGGAGACCCAGTACTTC
CASSTAPWRGRGVETQYF
>few|TRBV21-1|-|TRBJ1-3
TGTGCCAGCAGCATCCTCAGGGGGGGAAACACCATATATTTT
CASSILRGGNTIYF
>-|TRBV7-9|-|TRBJ1-1
TGTGCCAGCAGCTTACCTCACACTGAAGCTTTCTTT
CASSLPHTEAFF
>-|TRBV18|TRBD1|TRBJ1-5
TGTGCCAGCTCACCAGGGACAGGGGGTGATCAGCCCCAGCATTTT
CASSPGTGGDQPQHF
>-|TRBV7-2|-|TRBJ2-1
TGTGCCAGCAGCCCTGCTGGCGGACGGGAGTACGATGAGCAGTTCTTC
CASSPAGGREYDEQFF
>-|TRBV5-1|TRBD1|TRBJ2-6
TGCGCCAGCAGCTTACTCACAGGGGTAAGATTGTCTGGGGCCAACGTCCTGACTTTC
CASSLLTGVRLSGANVLTF
>-|TRBV7-2|-|TRBJ2-2
TGTGCCAGCAGCGGGCGGGCGAACACCGGGGAGCTGTTTTTT
CASSGRANTGELFF
>-|TRBV29-1|-|TRBJ2-5
TGCAGCGTTGGTCCGGGGGAGACCCAGTACTTC
CSVGPGETQYF
>-|TRBV7-9|TRBD1|TRBJ2-7
TGTGCCAGCAGCCACCGCCCTCTTGGGACAGTGCGCTACGAGCAGTACTTC
CASSHRPLGTVRYEQYF
>-|TRBV6-1|-|TRBJ1-2
TGTGCCAGCAGTGAAGCAGGAGAAAACTATGGCTACACCTTC
CASSEAGENYGYTF
>few|TRBV5-8|-|TRBJ1-2
TGTGCCAGCAGCACGACGATCCGGGGGTATGGCTACACCTTC
CASSTTIRGYGYTF
>-|TRBV10-3|-|TRBJ2-7
TGTGCCATCAGTGACAGGGACTACGAGCAGTACTTC
CAISDRDYEQYF
>once|TRBV11-3|TRBD1|TRBJ2-1
TGTGCCAGCAGCCAACCGGGACAGGGGTTCAATGAGCAGTTCTTC
CASSQPGQGFNEQFF
>-|TRBV7-9|-|TRBJ1-4
TGTGCCAGCAGCTTAGTTTCCAGCGGGGATGAAAAACTGTTTTTT
CASSLVSSGDEKLFF
>few|TRBV14|-|TRBJ2-3
TGTGCCAGCAGCCAAGACGAACAGGGGACTTTCGGCAAGGATACGCAGTATTTT
CASSQDEQGTFGKDTQYF
>-|TRBV28|TRBD1|TRBJ2-3
TGTGCCAGCCACGAAGGGACAGCACCCACAGATACGCAGTATTTT
CASHEGTAPTDTQYF
>-|TRBV30|-|TRBJ2-3
TGTGCCTGGAGAGGGCTAGCCCCGTATACGCAGTATTTT
CAWRGLAPYTQYF
>few|TRBV28|-|TRBJ2-7
TGTGCCAGCTCCCGGTCAGGGCGAAGCTCCTACGAGCAGTACTTC
CASSRSGRSSYEQYF
>-|TRBV30|TRBD2|TRBJ2-3
TGTGCCTGGAGTGTAGGGCTAGCGGGGTACACAGATACGCAGTATTTT
CAWSVGLAGYTDTQYF
>-|TRBV7-7|TRBD2|TRBJ2-1
TGTGCTAGCAGCTTAGGAGCGGGGGGGTACAATGAGCAGTTCTTC
CASSLGAGGYNEQFF
>few|TRBV7-9|-|TRBJ2-5
TGTTCCAGCAGCTTAGCAGAGCACCAGAGGCAAGAGACCCAGTACTTC
CSSSLAEHQRQETQYF
>once|TRBV18|-|TRBJ2-5
TGTGCCAGCTCACCGATCCGGGGGTTAGTCGGATCAGAGACCCAGTACTTC
CASSPIRGLVGSETQYF
>few|TRBV7-2|-|TRBJ2-3
TGTGCCAGCAGCTTACAAGGAGCCTACGCAGATACGCAGTATTTT
CASSLQGAYADTQYF
>-|TRBV11-3|-|TRBJ2-3
TGTGCCAGCAGCTTAGATCCAGCGAGCACAGATACGCAGTATTTT
CASSLDPASTDTQYF
>-|TRBV20-1|TRBD1|TRBJ1-2
TGCGTCGGACAGGGTGGATATGGCTACACCTTC
CVGQGGYGYTF
>-|TRBV7-3|-|TRBJ2-2
TGTGCCAGCAGCCCTGTCAACACCGGGGAGCTGTTTTTT
CASSPVNTGELFF
>-|TRBV28|TRBD1|TRBJ2-7
TGTGCCAGCAGTCCGCGGACAGGGAGAACCTACGAGCAGTACTTC
CASSPRTGRTYEQYF
>-|TRBV19|TRBD1|TRBJ1-2
TGTGCCATACCTGCCGGGACAGAGGGCGGCTACACCTTC
CAIPAGTEGGYTF